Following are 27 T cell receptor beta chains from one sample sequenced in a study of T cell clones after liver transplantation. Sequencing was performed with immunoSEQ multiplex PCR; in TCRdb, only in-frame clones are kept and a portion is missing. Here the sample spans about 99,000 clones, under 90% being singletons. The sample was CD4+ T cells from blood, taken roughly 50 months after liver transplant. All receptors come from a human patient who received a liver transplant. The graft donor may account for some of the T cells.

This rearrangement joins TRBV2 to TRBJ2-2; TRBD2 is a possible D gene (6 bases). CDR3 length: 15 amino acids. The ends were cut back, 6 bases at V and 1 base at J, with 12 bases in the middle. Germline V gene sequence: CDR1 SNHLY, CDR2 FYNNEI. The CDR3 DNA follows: TGTGCCAGCAGGTGGCGGGGAGGGAACACCGGGGAGCTGTTTTTT. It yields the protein CASRWRGGNTGELFF.

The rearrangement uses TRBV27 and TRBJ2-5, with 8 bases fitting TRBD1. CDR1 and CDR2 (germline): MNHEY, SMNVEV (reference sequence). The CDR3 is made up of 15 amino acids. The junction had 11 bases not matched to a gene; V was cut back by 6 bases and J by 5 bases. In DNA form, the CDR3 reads TGTGCCAGCAGCCCAAAGGACAGGGTTTGGGAGACCCAGTACTTC. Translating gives CASSPKDRVWETQYF.

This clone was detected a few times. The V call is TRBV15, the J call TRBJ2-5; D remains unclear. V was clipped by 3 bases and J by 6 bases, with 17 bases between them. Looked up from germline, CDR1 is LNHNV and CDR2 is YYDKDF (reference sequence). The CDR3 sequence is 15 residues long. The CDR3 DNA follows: TGTGCCACCAGCAGCCCGGGCCCCGCAGTCCAGACCCAGTACTTC. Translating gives CATSSPGPAVQTQYF.

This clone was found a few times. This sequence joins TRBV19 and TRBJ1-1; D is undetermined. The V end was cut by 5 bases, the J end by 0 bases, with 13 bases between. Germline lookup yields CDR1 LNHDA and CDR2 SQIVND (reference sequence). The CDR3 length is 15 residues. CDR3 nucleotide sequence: TGTGCCAGTAGTGACCCCCACCGGGTGAACACTGAAGCTTTCTTT. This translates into CASSDPHRVNTEAFF.

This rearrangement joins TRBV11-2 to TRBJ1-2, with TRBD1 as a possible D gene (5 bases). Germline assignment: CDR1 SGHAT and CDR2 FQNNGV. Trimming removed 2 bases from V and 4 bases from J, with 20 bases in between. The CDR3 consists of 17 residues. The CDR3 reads CASSLLGRTDSLYGYTF. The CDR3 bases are TGTGCCAGCAGCTTACTGGGCCGAACCGACAGCCTCTATGGCTACACCTTC.

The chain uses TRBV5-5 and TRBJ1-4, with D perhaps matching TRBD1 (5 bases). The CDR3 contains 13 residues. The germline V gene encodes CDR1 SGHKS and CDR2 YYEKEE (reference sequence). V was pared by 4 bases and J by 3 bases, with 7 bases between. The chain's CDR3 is CASSPGPNEKLFF. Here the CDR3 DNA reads TGTGCCAGCAGCCCGGGACCTAATGAAAAACTGTTTTTT.

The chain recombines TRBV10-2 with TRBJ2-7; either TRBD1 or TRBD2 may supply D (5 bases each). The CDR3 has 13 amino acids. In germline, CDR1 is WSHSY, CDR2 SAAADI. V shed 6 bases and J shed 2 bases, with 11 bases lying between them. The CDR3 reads CASSSGRTYEQYF. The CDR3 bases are TGCGCCAGCAGCTCGGGACGGACCTACGAGCAGTACTTC.

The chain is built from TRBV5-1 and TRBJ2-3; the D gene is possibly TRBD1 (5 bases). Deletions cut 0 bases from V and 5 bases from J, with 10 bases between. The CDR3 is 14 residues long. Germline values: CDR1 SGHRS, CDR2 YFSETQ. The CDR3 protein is CASSLEGVRDTQYF. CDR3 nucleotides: TGCGCCAGCAGCTTGGAAGGGGTCCGAGATACGCAGTATTTT.

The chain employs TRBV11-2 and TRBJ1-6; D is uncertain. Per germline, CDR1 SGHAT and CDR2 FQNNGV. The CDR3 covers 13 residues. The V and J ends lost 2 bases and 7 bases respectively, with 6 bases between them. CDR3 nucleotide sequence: TGTGCCAGCAGCTTACAGCGCAATTCACCCCTCCACTTT. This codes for CASSLQRNSPLHF. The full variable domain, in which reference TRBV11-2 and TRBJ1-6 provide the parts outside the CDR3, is EAGVAQSPRYKIIEKRQSVAFWCNPISGHATLYWYQQILGQGPKLLIQFQNNGVVDDSQLPKDRFSAERLKGVDSTLKIQPAKLEDSAVYLCASSLQRNSPLHFGNGTRLTVT.

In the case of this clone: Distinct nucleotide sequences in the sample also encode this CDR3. The CDR3: CASSQEGTGVYEQYF. The CDR3 DNA is TGTGCCAGCAGCCAAGAGGGGACCGGGGTCTACGAGCAGTACTTC. The chain uses TRBV4-2 and TRBJ2-7; tentatively, D is TRBD1 or TRBD2 (5 bases each). The V gene lost 0 bases and the J gene lost 3 bases, with 12 bases spanning the gap. The CDR3 is 15 residues long. Germline V lookup: CDR1 LGHNA, CDR2 YNFKEQ.

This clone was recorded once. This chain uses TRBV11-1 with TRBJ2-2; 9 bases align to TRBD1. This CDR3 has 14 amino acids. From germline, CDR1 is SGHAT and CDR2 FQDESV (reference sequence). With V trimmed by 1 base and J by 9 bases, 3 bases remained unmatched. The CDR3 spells CASSLGTGDRELFF. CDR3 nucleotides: TGTGCCAGCAGCTTAGGGACAGGGGATCGGGAGCTGTTTTTT.

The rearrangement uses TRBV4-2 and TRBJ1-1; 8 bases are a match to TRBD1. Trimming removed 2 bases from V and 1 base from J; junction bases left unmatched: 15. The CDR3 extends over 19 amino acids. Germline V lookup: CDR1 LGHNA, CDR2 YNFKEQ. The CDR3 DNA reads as TGTGCCAGCAGCCAAAGCCAGGGGGCCCGCGGGGAGAAGAACACTGAAGCTTTCTTT. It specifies CASSQSQGARGEKNTEAFF.

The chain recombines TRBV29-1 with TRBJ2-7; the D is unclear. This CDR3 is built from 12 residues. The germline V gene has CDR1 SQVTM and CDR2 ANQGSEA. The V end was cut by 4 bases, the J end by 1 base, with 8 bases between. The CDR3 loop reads CSVVWGSYEQYF. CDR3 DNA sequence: TGCAGCGTTGTGTGGGGTTCCTACGAGCAGTACTTC.

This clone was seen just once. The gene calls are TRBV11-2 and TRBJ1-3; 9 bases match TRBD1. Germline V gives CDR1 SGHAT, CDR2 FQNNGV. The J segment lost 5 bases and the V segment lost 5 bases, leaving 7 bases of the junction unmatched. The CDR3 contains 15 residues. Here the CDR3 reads CASSPGQGRRNTIYF. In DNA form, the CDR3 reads TGTGCCAGCAGCCCGGGACAGGGACGTCGAAACACCATATATTTT.

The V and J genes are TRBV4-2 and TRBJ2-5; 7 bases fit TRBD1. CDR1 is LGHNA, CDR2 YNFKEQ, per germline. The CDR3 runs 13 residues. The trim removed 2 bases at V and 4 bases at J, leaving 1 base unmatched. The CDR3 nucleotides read TGTGCCAGCAGCCAACGGACAGGAGAGACCCAGTACTTC. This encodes CASSQRTGETQYF.

CDR3 sequence (DNA): TGCAGCGTTGCCGTCGGAACTAGCAATCAGCCCCAGCATTTT. Translated, it gives CSVAVGTSNQPQHF. The V gene is TRBV29-1, the J gene TRBJ1-5, with no clear D. The CDR3 is made up of 14 amino acids. Germline-derived CDR1 and CDR2 are SQVTM and ANQGSEA. The ends were cut back, 4 bases at V and 0 bases at J, with 10 bases in the middle.

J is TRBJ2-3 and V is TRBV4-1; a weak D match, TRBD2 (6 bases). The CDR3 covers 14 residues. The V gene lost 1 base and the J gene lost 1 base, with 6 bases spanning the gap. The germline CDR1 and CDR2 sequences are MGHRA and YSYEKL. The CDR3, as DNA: TGCGCCAGCAGCCAAGGGGGGGGCACAGATACGCAGTATTTT. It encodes CASSQGGGTDTQYF.

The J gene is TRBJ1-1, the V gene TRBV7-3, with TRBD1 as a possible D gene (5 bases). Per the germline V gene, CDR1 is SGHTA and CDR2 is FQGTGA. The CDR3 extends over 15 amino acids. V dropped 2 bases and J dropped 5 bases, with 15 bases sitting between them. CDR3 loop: CASSLLPGRDTEAFF. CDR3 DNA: TGTGCCAGCAGCTTACTGCCAGGGAGGGATACTGAAGCTTTCTTT.

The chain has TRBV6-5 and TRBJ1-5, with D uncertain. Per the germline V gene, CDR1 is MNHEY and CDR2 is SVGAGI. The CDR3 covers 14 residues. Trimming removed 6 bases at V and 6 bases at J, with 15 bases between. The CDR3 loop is CASRSGLKSQPQHF. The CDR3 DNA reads TGTGCCAGCAGGTCGGGCCTTAAAAGTCAGCCCCAGCATTTT.

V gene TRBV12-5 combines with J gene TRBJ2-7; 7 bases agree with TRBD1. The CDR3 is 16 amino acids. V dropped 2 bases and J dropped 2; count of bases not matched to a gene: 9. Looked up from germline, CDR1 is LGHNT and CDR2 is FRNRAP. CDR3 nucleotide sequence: TGTGCTAGTGGTTTGCCCTCGGACAGGACCGCCTACGAGCAGTACTTC. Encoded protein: CASGLPSDRTAYEQYF.

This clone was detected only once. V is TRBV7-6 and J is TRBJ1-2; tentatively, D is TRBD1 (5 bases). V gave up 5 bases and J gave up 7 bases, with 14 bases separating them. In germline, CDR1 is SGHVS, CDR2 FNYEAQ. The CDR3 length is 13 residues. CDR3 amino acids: CASSQRVGAGYTF. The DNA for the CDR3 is TGTGCCAGCAGCCAGCGGGTCGGGGCTGGCTACACCTTC.

The CDR3 bases are TGCGCCAGCAGCCAAGAGAGACGCTTCGAGCAGTACTTC. Its translation is CASSQERRFEQYF. The chain recombines TRBV4-1 with TRBJ2-7; D is undetermined. V was shortened by 0 bases and J by 6 bases, with 9 bases between the two germline ends. There are 13 residues in the CDR3. Germline CDR1 is MGHRA and CDR2 is YSYEKL.

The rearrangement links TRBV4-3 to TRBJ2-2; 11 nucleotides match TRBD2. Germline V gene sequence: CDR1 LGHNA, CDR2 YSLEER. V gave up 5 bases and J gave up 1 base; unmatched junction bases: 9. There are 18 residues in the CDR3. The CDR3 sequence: CASSSALGLAGNTGELFF. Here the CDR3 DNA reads TGCGCCAGCAGCTCAGCCCTTGGACTAGCGGGGAACACCGGGGAGCTGTTTTTT.

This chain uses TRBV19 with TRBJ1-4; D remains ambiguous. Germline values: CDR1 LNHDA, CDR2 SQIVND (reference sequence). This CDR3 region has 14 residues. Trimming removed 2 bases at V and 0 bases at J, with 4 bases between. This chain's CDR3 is CASSIFATNEKLFF. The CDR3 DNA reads TGTGCCAGTAGTATATTTGCAACTAATGAAAAACTGTTTTTT.

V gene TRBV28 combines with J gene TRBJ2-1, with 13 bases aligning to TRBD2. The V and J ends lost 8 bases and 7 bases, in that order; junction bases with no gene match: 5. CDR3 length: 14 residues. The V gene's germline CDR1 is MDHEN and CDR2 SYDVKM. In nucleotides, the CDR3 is TGTGCCAGCTGGCCGGGACTAGCGGGAAATGAGCAGTTCTTC. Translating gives CASWPGLAGNEQFF.

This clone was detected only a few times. The CDR3, as DNA: TGTGCCAGCAGCCTAGGGGGGAATCGGGAAGCTTTCTTT. Its protein product is CASSLGGNREAFF. The chain links TRBV9 to TRBJ1-1, with TRBD1 as a possible D gene (6 bases). V lost 4 bases, J lost 8 bases, and 15 bases lay in between. The CDR3 extends over 13 amino acids. Germline loops: CDR1 SGDLS, CDR2 YYNGEE.

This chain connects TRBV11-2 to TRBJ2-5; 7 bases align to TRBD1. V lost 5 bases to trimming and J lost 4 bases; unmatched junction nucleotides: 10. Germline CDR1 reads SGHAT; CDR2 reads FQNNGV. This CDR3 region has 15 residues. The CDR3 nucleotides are TGTGCCAGCAGCCCGGACAGGCCAAGTCGAGAGACCCAGTACTTC. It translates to CASSPDRPSRETQYF.